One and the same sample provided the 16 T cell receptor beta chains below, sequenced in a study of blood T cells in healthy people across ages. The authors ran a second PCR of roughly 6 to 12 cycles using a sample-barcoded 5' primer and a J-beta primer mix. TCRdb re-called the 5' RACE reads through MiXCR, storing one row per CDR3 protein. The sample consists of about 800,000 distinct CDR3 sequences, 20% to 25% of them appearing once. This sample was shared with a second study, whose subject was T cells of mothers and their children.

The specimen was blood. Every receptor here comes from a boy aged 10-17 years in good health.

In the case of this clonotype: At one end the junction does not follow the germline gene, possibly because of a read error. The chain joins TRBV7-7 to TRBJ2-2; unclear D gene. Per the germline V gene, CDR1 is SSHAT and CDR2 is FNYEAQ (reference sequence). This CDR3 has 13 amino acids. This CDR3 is CASSPSLTGELFF. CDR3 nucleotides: TGTGCTAGCAGCCCCAGTCTGACCGGGGAGCTGTTTTTT.

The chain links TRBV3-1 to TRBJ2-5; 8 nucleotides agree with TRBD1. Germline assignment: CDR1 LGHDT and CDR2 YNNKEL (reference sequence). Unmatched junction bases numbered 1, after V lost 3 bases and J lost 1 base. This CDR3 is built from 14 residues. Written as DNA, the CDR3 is TGTGCCAGCAGCCAGGACAGGGTCCAAGAGACCCAGTACTTC. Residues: CASSQDRVQETQYF.

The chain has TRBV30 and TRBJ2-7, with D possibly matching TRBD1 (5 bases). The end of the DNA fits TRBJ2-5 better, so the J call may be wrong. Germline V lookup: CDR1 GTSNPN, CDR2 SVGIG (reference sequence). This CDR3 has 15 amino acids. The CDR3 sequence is CAWSDPLGLQETQYF. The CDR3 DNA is TGTGCCTGGAGTGACCCCTTGGGGCTCCAAGAGACCCAGTACTTC.

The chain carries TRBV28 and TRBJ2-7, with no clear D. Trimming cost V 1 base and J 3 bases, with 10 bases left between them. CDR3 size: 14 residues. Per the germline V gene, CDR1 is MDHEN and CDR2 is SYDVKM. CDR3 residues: CASSLSWIFYEQYF. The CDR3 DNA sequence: TGTGCCAGCAGTTTATCTTGGATCTTCTACGAGCAGTACTTC.

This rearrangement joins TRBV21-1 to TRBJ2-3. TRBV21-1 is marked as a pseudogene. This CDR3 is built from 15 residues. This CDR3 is CASLFTQLYTDTQYF. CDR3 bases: TGTGCCAGCCTTTTTACGCAGCTCTACACAGATACGCAGTATTTT.

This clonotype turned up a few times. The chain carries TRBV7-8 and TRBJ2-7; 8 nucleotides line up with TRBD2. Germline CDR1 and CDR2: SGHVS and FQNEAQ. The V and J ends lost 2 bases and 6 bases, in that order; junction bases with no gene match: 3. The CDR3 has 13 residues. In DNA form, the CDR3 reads TGTGCCAGCAGCTTAATCGCGGGGGGCGAGCAGTACTTC. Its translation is CASSLIAGGEQYF.

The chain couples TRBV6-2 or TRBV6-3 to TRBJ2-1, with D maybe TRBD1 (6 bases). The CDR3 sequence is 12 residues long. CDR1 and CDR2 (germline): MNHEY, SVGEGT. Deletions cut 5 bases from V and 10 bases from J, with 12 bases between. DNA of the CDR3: TGTGCCAGCAGTACCTCAGGGGTGGAGCAGTTCTTC. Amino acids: CASSTSGVEQFF.

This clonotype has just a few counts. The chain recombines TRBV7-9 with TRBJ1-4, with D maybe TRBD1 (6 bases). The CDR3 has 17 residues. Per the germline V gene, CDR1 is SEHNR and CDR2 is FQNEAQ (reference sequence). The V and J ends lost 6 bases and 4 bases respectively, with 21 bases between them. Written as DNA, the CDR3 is TGTGCCAGCAGTACGAGCAGGGACAAAACTGTTAATGAAAAACTGTTTTTT. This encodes CASSTSRDKTVNEKLFF.

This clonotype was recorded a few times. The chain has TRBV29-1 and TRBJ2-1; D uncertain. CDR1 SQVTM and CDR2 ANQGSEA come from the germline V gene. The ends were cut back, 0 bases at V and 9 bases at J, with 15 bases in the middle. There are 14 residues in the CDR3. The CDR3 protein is CSVEDRRQAAEQFF. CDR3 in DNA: TGCAGCGTTGAAGACAGAAGACAAGCTGCTGAGCAGTTCTTC.

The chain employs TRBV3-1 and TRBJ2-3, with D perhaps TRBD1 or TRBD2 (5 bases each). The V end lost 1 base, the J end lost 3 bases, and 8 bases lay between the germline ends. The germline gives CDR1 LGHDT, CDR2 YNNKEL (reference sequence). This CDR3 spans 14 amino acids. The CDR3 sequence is CASSQGGETDTQYF. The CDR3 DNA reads TGTGCCAGCAGCCAAGGAGGGGAGACAGATACGCAGTATTTT.

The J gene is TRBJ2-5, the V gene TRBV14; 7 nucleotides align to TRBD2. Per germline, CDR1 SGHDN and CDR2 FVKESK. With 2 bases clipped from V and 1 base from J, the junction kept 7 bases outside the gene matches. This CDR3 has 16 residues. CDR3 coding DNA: TGTGCCAGCAGCCAACACACCGGGGGGACCCAAGAGACCCAGTACTTC. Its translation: CASSQHTGGTQETQYF.

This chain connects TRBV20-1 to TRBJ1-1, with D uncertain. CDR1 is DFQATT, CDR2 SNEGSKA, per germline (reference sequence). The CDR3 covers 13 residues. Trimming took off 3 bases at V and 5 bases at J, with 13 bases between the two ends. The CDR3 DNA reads TGCAGTGCTAGGAACTCGGGGAGAACTGAAGCTTTCTTT. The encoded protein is CSARNSGRTEAFF.

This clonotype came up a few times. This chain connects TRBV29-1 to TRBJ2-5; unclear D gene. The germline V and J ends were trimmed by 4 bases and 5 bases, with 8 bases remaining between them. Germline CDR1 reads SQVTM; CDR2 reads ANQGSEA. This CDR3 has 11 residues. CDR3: CSVGPAETQYF. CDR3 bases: TGCAGCGTTGGGCCGGCGGAGACCCAGTACTTC.

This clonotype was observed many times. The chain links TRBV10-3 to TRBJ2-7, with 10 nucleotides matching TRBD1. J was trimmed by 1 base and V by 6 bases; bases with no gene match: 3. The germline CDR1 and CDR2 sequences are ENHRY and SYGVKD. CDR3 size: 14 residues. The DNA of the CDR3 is TGTGCCATCAGCGAGGACAGGGGGTCCTACGAGCAGTACTTC. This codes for CAISEDRGSYEQYF.

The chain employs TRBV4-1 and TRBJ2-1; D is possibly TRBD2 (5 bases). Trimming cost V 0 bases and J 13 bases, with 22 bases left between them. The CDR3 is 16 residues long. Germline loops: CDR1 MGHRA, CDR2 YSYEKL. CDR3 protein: CASSQDHYSTSAVQFF. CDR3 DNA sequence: TGCGCCAGCAGCCAAGACCACTATTCCACGTCAGCGGTTCAGTTCTTC.

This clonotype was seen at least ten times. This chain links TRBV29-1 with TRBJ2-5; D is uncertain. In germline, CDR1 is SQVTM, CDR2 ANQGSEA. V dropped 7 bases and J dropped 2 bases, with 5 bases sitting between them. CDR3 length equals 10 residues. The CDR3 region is CSAAQETQYF. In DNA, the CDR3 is TGCAGCGCCGCACAAGAGACCCAGTACTTC.